This T cell receptor (beta chain) was sequenced during a study of blood T cell repertoires in COVID-19. Study at large: From T cells, B-cell-depleted T cells, or PBMCs came the material, which was cDNA or gDNA.

Measured with immunoSEQ multiplex PCR; TCRdb has only the in-frame clones, and not every one. The table lists about 480,000 clones, more than 75% of them singletons. The CDR3 is 14 amino acids. Trimming took 1 base from V and 5 from J, leaving 11 bases between them. The germline V gene has CDR1 KGHSH and CDR2 LQKENI. V usage is TRBV18 and J usage is TRBJ1-2, with D tentatively TRBD1 (5 bases). The receptor was derived from a woman in her thirties or forties who had recovered from COVID-19. The specimen was PBMCs or T cells enriched from blood (not recorded which). As DNA, the CDR3 is TGTGCCAGCTCACCACTGCGACAGAATTATGGCTACACCTTC. It yields the protein CASSPLRQNYGYTF.